These T cell receptor beta chains were read from a single sample in a study of shared clonotypes between healthy human individuals. TCRdb's table, derived via immunoSEQ multiplex PCR, lists solely in-frame clones and lacks some. Here the sample spans about 520,000 clones, 90% to 96% being singletons. Sequenced sample: naive CD4+ T cells sorted from blood. Receptor source: a woman aged 25-40 years in good health. CDR3s include the opening cysteine and the closing phenylalanine or tryptophan. The D gene is left open where the match is weak. Some rows mark clone size as missing; the rest say once, few, many or name a class of expanded clone.

size	D	V	J	DNA	CDR3
.	.	TRBV7-9	TRBJ1-1	TGTGCCAGCAGCTTATCTGGAATGAACACTGAAGCTTTCTTT	CASSLSGMNTEAFF
.	TRBD2	TRBV4-1	TRBJ2-2	TGCGCCAGCAGCCTAGCGGGAGGATCCGGGGAGCTGTTTTTT	CASSLAGGSGELFF
.	.	TRBV11-1	TRBJ2-2	TGTGCCAGCAGCTTAGACCTACCGGGGACCGGGGAGCTGTTTTTT	CASSLDLPGTGELFF
.	.	TRBV25-1	TRBJ2-3	TGTGCCAGCAGCCATAGCGGAGACAGCACAGATACGCAGTATTTT	CASSHSGDSTDTQYF
.	.	TRBV4-1	TRBJ2-7	TGCGCCAGCAGCCAAGGAACAGGGCCGGGCTACGAGCAGTACTTC	CASSQGTGPGYEQYF
.	.	TRBV27	TRBJ2-7	TGTGCCAGCAGTACCCGGTTACTTGCGGGGAACGAGCAGTACTTC	CASSTRLLAGNEQYF
.	.	TRBV18	TRBJ1-4	TGTGCCAGCTCACGATCGGACCGTCGGGTCGAAAAACTGTTTTTT	CASSRSDRRVEKLFF
.	.	TRBV15	TRBJ2-7	TGTGCCACCAGCAGAGATCGGGGGATGGCGTACGAGCAGTACTTC	CATSRDRGMAYEQYF
.	.	TRBV19	TRBJ1-5	TGTGCCAGTAGTATCCCCCGGGGAGGTCAGCCCCAGCATTTT	CASSIPRGGQPQHF
.	.	TRBV28	TRBJ1-1	TGTGCCAGCAGTGGACTTAACACTGAAGCTTTCTTT	CASSGLNTEAFF
.	.	TRBV7-2	TRBJ2-7	TGTGCCAGCACTACCCCCGGGAATGAAGAGCAGTACTTC	CASTTPGNEEQYF
.	TRBD2	TRBV5-1	TRBJ2-7	TGCGCCAGCAGCTTGGCCGGGACTAGTAATCCCTACGAGCAGTACTTC	CASSLAGTSNPYEQYF
few	TRBD2	TRBV2	TRBJ2-2	TGTGCCAGCAATCGGGAGGGCGCCGGGGAGCTGTTTTTT	CASNREGAGELFF
.	.	TRBV5-4	TRBJ1-1	TGTGCCAGCAGCTCCCCGGCTTATAGGGAAGCTTTCTTT	CASSSPAYREAFF
.	.	TRBV18	TRBJ1-4	TGTGCCAGCTCACCCCCGGGAGCCCTCCGTGAAAAACTGTTTTTT	CASSPPGALREKLFF
.	.	TRBV15	TRBJ1-5	TGTGCCACCAGCAGAGATAATGGGCAGGGATTTCAGCCCCAGCATTTT	CATSRDNGQGFQPQHF
.	.	TRBV28	TRBJ1-5	TGTGCCAGCAGGTCAAGCAATCAGCCCCAGCATTTT	CASRSSNQPQHF
.	TRBD2	TRBV4-1	TRBJ2-1	TGCGCCAGCAGCCAAGATGGACTAGCGGTTTGGGTTGAGCAGTTCTTC	CASSQDGLAVWVEQFF
.	TRBD2	TRBV5-1	TRBJ2-7	TGCGCCAGCAGCTTGGACGGACTAGCGGGAGCTTACGAGCAGTACTTC	CASSLDGLAGAYEQYF
.	.	TRBV6-1	TRBJ2-2	TGTGCCAGCAGCGTGACAGGCACCGGGGAGCTGTTTTTT	CASSVTGTGELFF
.	TRBD2	TRBV27	TRBJ2-7	TGTGCCAGTCCCGGGCGGGGGACTAGCTCCTACGAGCAGTACTTC	CASPGRGTSSYEQYF
.	.	TRBV27	TRBJ2-7	TGTGCCAGCAGCAATAGGCAAAAGGAGATGGCGGCCTACGAGCAGTACTTC	CASSNRQKEMAAYEQYF
once	TRBD2	TRBV19	TRBJ2-5	TGTGCCAGTAGTGCTGCCGGGAGGAGGGAGACCCAGTACTTC	CASSAAGRRETQYF
.	TRBD2	TRBV27	TRBJ2-7	TGTGCCAGCAGTGCTACTAGCGTTCTTTCCCAGCAGTACTTC	CASSATSVLSQQYF
once	.	TRBV7-8	TRBJ2-5	TGTGCCAGCAGCCCGCGGGTGGGGACCCAGTACTTC	CASSPRVGTQYF
.	TRBD1	TRBV4-1	TRBJ1-1	TGCGCCAGCAGCAACCGCAAGGACAGGTTGGGGAACACTGAAGCTTTCTTT	CASSNRKDRLGNTEAFF
.	.	TRBV5-1	TRBJ2-7	TGCGCCAGCAGCTTGGAACCCCAGCCCGGTCCCTACGAGCAGTACTTC	CASSLEPQPGPYEQYF
.	.	TRBV10-2	TRBJ2-2	TGCGCCAGCAGTGAGCAGGGTGGCGGGGAGCTGTTTTTT	CASSEQGGGELFF
.	.	TRBV28	TRBJ1-1	TGTGCCAGCAGCCACACTGAAGCTTTCTTT	CASSHTEAFF
once	TRBD2	TRBV7-2	TRBJ2-2	TGTGCCAGCAGCTTTACTAGCGGGCCCACCGGGGAGCTGTTTTTT	CASSFTSGPTGELFF
.	.	TRBV19	TRBJ2-2	TGTGCCAGCGCCGGTGAAGCGGCTTACACCGGGGAGCTGTTTTTT	CASAGEAAYTGELFF
.	TRBD1	TRBV30	TRBJ1-2	TGTGCCTGGAGTAAGGACAGGCATGCTAACTATGGCTACACCTTC	CAWSKDRHANYGYTF
once	TRBD1	TRBV28	TRBJ2-7	TGTGCCAGTTCGACAGGGGGCTACGAGCAGTACTTC	CASSTGGYEQYF
.	TRBD1	TRBV11-2	TRBJ1-6	TGTGCCGCGAACTGGACAGGGCAGAAGGGGTCACCCCTCCACTTT	CAANWTGQKGSPLHF
.	.	TRBV28	TRBJ2-7	TGTGCCAGCAGTTTAGAACCCGGGTTAACCTACGAGCAGTACTTC	CASSLEPGLTYEQYF
.	TRBD2	TRBV6-1	TRBJ2-1	TGTGCCACCATGACTAGCGCCTACAATGAGCAGTTCTTC	CATMTSAYNEQFF
.	.	TRBV29-1	TRBJ2-2	TGCAGCGTTGTCGCCCAGACCCCACGGGACACCGGGGAGCTGTTTTTT	CSVVAQTPRDTGELFF
.	TRBD2	TRBV4-2	TRBJ2-1	TGTGCCAGCAGCCAAGATCTAGCGGGAGTTGTGAATGAGCAGTTCTTC	CASSQDLAGVVNEQFF
.	.	TRBV28	TRBJ1-1	TGTGCCAGCAGAACAGGGATGAACACTGAAGCTTTCTTT	CASRTGMNTEAFF
.	TRBD2	TRBV11-2	TRBJ2-5	TGTGCCAGCAGCCCCCAGTTGTCTAGCGGGAGGCAGACCCAGTACTTC	CASSPQLSSGRQTQYF
.	TRBD1	TRBV28	TRBJ2-7	TGTGCCAGCACCAGCGGGACAGGGGGCTACTACGAGCAGTACTTC	CASTSGTGGYYEQYF
.	.	TRBV10-1	TRBJ1-1	TGCGCCAGCAGTGATACAGGGAAAAACACTGAAGCTTTCTTT	CASSDTGKNTEAFF
once	TRBD2	TRBV11-2	TRBJ2-7	TGTGCCAGCAGTCGAACCACTAGCGGGATCTACGAGCAGTACTTC	CASSRTTSGIYEQYF
.	.	TRBV5-1	TRBJ2-3	TGCGCCAGCAGCCCAACCTTATTCACAGATACGCAGTATTTT	CASSPTLFTDTQYF
.	.	TRBV5-1	TRBJ1-2	TGCGCCAGCAGCTTGGTTACCTGGGATGGAGGCTACACCTTC	CASSLVTWDGGYTF
.	.	TRBV2	TRBJ1-2	TGTGCCAGCAGTGAACAGGGCCACGGCTACACCTTC	CASSEQGHGYTF
.	.	TRBV27	TRBJ2-3	TGTGCCAGCAGGCTATTGGGACTGGAGAAAGCTAGCACAGATACGCAGTATTTT	CASRLLGLEKASTDTQYF
.	.	TRBV28	TRBJ2-7	TGTGCCAGCAGTTTTTACTACGAGCAGTACTTC	CASSFYYEQYF
.	.	TRBV2	TRBJ1-1	TGTGCCAGCAGAAAGCAGGGGTACACTGAAGCTTTCTTT	CASRKQGYTEAFF
few	.	TRBV5-4	TRBJ1-2	TGTGCCAGCAGCATGCCCAGCGGAGGCTACACCTTC	CASSMPSGGYTF
.	.	TRBV19	TRBJ1-5	TGTGCCAGTAGTATGGACACCGATCAGCCCCAGCATTTT	CASSMDTDQPQHF
.	TRBD2	TRBV7-2	TRBJ2-3	TGTGCCAGCAGCCCGCGACTAGCGGGAATCACAGATACGCAGTATTTT	CASSPRLAGITDTQYF
.	.	TRBV6-5	TRBJ2-7	TGTGCCAGCAGTTCCGCCTACGAGCAGTACTTC	CASSSAYEQYF
.	.	TRBV18	TRBJ1-4	TGTGCCAGCTCACCTACTGAAGGGGGTAATGAAAAACTGTTTTTT	CASSPTEGGNEKLFF
.	.	TRBV10-3	TRBJ2-3	TGTGCCATCAGTGCTGGAGGGGGAGATACGCAGTATTTT	CAISAGGGDTQYF